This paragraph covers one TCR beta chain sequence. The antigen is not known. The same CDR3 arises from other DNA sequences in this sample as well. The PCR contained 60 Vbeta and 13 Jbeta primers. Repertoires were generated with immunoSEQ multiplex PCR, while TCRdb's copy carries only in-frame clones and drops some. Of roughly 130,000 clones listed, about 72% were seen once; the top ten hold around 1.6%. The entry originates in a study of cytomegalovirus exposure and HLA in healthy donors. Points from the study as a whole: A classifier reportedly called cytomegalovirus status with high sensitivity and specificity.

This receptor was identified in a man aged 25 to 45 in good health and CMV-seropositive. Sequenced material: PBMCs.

The CDR3: CASSPSNEQFF. The CDR3 nucleotides read TGTGCCAGCAGCCCCAGCAATGAGCAGTTCTTC. The chain carries TRBV6-6 and TRBJ2-1; no clear D gene. CDR3 length equals 11 residues. In germline, CDR1 is MNHNY, CDR2 SVGAGI (reference sequence). V was cut by 6 bases and J by 6 bases, with 6 bases left in between.